Given below is one T cell receptor (beta chain) in context. The sample belongs to a study of T cell changes during pregnancy in multiple sclerosis. Assay used: immunoSEQ multiplex PCR; TCRdb lists only in-frame clones, some missing. Among around 70,000 clones listed, approximately 90% were seen once. In germline, CDR1 is MDHEN, CDR2 SYDVKM. The CDR3 spans 15 residues. V trimming: 5 bases; J trimming: 8 bases; junction bases outside the gene matches: 12. The gene calls are TRBV28 and TRBJ2-1; 7 bases line up with TRBD2. The material sequenced was peripheral blood, taken in the first trimester of pregnancy. The TCR comes from a female donor in good health, enrolled as a control in a pregnancy study. CDR3 bases: TGTGCCAGCAGTATGACTAGCCAGACTGAGGATGAGCAGTTCTTC. Translation gives CASSMTSQTEDEQFF.